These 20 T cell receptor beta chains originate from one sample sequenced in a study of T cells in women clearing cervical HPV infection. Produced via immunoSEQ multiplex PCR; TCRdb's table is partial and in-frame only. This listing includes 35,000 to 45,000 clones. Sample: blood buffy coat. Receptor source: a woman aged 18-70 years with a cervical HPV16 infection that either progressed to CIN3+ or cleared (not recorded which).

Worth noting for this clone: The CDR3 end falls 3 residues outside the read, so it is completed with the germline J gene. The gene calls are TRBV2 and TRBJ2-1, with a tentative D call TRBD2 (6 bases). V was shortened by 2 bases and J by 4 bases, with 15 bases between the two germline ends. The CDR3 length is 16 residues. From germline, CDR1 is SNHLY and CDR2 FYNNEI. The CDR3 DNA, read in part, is TGTGCCAGCAGTGAACGGGACTCCGGGGCGTACAATGAG. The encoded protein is CASSERDSGAYNE. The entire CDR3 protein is CASSERDSGAYNEQFF.

The sequenced CDR3 bases are TGCAGTGCTAGGGTAGCGGGAGCTGGGAGCACCGGGGAG. Translated: CSARVAGAGSTGE. The whole CDR3 sequence is CSARVAGAGSTGELFF. V and J are TRBV20-1 and TRBJ2-2; 9 positions agree with TRBD2. The observed sequence ends 3 residues before the CDR3 terminus, with the missing tail filled in from the germline J gene. The CDR3 loop spans 16 amino acids. The germline V gene encodes CDR1 DFQATT and CDR2 SNEGSKA (reference sequence). The V gene end was trimmed by 3 bases and the J gene end by 4 bases; junction bases not matched to a gene: 9.

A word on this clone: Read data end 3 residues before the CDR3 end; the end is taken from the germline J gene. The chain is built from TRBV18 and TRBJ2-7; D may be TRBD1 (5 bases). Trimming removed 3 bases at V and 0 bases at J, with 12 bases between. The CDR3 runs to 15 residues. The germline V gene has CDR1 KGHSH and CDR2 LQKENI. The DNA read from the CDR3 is TGTGCCAGCTCACCCCTGACAGACCCCTCCTACGAG. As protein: CASSPLTDPSYE. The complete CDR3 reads CASSPLTDPSYEQYF. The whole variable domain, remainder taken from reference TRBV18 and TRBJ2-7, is NAGVMQNPRHLVRRRGQEARLRCSPMKGHSHVYWYRQLPEEGLKFMVYLQKENIIDESGMPKERFSAEFPKEGPSILRIQQVVRGDSAAYFCASSPLTDPSYEQYFGPGTRLTVT.

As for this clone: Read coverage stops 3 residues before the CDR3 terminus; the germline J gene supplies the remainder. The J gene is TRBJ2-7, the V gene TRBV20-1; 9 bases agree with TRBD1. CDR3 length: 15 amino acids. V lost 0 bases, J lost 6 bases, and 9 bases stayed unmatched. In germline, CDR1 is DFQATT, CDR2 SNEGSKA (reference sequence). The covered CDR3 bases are TGCAGTGCTAGAGACCCGGGACAGGGAACGGTCGAG. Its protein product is CSARDPGQGTVE. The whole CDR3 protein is CSARDPGQGTVEQYF.

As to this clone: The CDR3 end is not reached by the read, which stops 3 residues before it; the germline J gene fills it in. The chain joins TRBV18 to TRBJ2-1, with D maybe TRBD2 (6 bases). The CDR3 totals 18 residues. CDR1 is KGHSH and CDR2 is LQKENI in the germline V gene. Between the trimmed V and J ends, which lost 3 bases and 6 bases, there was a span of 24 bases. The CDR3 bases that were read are TGTGCCAGCTCACCGTATGGCCCTAATCTAAAAGCGGGCAATGAG. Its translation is CASSPYGPNLKAGNE. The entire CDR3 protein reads CASSPYGPNLKAGNEQFF.

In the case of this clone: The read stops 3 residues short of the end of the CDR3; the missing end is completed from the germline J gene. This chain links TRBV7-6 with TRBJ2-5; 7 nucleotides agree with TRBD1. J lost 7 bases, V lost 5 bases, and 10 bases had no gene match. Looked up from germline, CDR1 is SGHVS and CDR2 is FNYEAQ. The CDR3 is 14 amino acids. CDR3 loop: CASSPSGQIVTQYF. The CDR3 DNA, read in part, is TGTGCCAGCAGCCCCTCGGGACAGATTGTGACC.

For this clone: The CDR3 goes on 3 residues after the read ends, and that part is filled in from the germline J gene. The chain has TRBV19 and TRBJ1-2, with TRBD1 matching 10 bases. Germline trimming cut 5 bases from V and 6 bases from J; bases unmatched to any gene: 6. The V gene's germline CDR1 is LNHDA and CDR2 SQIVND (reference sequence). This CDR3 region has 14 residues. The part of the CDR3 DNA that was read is TGTGCCAGTAGTGCGGACAGGGGGAAGAATGGC. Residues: CASSADRGKNG. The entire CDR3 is CASSADRGKNGYTF.

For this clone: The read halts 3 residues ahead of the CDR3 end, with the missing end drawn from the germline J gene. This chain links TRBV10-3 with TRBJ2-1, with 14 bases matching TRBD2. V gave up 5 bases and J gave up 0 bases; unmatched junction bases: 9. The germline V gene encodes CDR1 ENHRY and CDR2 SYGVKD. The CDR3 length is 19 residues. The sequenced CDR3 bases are TGTGCCATCAGTCCCGGGACTAGCGGGGGTCCCAGCTCCTACAATGAG. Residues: CAISPGTSGGPSSYNE. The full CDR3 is CAISPGTSGGPSSYNEQFF.

The CDR3 here is CASSIGQGNEQFF. The part of the CDR3 DNA that was read is TGTGCCAGCTCAATAGGACAGGGGAATGAG. The gene calls are TRBV18 and TRBJ2-1; 9 positions match TRBD1. The read halts 3 residues ahead of the CDR3 end, with the missing end drawn from the germline J gene. CDR1 KGHSH and CDR2 LQKENI come from the germline V gene. The CDR3 extends over 13 amino acids. J lost 7 bases, V lost 5 bases, and 3 bases had no gene match. The complete variable domain, with remaining parts taken from reference TRBV18 and TRBJ2-1, reads NAGVMQNPRHLVRRRGQEARLRCSPMKGHSHVYWYRQLPEEGLKFMVYLQKENIIDESGMPKERFSAEFPKEGPSILRIQQVVRGDSAAYFCASSIGQGNEQFFGPGTRLTVL.

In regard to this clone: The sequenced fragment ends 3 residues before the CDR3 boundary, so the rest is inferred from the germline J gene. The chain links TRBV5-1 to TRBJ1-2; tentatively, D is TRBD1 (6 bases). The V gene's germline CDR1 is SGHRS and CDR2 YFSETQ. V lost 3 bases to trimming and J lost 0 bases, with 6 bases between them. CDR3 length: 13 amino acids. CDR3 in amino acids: CASSWDTNYGYTF. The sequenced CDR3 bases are TGCGCCAGCAGCTGGGACACTAACTATGGC.

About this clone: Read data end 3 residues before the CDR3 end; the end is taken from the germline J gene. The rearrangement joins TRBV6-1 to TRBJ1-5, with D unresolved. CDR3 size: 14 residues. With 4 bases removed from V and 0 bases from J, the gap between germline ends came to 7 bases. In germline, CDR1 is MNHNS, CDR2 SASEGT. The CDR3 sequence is CASSAVYSNQPQHF. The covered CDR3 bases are TGTGCCAGCAGTGCCGTGTATAGCAATCAGCCC.

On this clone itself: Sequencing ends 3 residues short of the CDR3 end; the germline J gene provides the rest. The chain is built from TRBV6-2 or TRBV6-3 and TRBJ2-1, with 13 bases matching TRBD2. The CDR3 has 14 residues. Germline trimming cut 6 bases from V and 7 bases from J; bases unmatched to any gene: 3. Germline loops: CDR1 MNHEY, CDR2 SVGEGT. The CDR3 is CASRGLAGRNEQFF. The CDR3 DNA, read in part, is TGTGCCAGCAGGGGACTAGCGGGACGGAATGAG.

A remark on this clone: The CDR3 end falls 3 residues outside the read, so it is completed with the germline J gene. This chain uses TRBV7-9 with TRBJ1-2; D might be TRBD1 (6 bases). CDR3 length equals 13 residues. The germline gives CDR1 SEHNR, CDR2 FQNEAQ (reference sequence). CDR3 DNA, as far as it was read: TGTGCCAGCAGCGGGGGGGACACCTACGAC. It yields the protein CASSGGDTYD. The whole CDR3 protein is CASSGGDTYDYTF. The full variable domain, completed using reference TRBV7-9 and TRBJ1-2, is DTGVSQNPRHKITKRGQNVTFRCDPISEHNRLYWYRQTLGQGPEFLTYFQNEAQLEKSRLLSDRFSAERPKGSFSTLEIQRTEQGDSAMYLCASSGGDTYDYTFGSGTRLTVV.

Incomplete CDR3 DNA: TGCGCCAGCAGCCAACCTTTGGCGGGGACGGAGGGC. Protein sequence: CASSQPLAGTEG. From start to end, the CDR3 is CASSQPLAGTEGYTF. This rearrangement joins TRBV4-1 to TRBJ1-2; D perhaps matches TRBD1 (5 bases). The read comes to an end 3 residues before the CDR3 does, leaving the germline J gene to fill in the end. The CDR3 totals 15 residues. Germline lookup yields CDR1 MGHRA and CDR2 YSYEKL.

CDR3: CSAIQGQGLRDNQPQHF. The part of the CDR3 DNA that was read is TGCAGTGCTATCCAGGGACAGGGGCTTCGGGATAATCAGCCC. V gene TRBV20-1 combines with J gene TRBJ1-5; 10 nucleotides align to TRBD1. The read terminates 3 residues ahead of where the CDR3 ends, so the germline J gene completes it. The CDR3 runs 17 residues. Germline-derived CDR1 and CDR2 are DFQATT and SNEGSKA (reference sequence). The trim removed 4 bases at V and 4 bases at J, leaving 13 bases unmatched.

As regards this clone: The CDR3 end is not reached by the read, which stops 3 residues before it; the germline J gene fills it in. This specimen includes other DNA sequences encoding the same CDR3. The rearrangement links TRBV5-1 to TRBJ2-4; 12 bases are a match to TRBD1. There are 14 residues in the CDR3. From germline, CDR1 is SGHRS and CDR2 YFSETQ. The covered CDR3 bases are TGCGCCAGCAGCGAGGGACAGGGGGCGCTTCTT. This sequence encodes CASSEGQGALL. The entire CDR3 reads CASSEGQGALLQYF.

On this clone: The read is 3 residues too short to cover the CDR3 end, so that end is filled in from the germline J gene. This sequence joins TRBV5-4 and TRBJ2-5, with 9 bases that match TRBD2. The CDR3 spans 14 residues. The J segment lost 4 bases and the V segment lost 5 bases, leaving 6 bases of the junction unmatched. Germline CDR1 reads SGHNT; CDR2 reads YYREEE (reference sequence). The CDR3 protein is CASRHSGSSETQYF. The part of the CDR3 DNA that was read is TGTGCCAGCAGACATAGCGGGAGCTCAGAGACC.

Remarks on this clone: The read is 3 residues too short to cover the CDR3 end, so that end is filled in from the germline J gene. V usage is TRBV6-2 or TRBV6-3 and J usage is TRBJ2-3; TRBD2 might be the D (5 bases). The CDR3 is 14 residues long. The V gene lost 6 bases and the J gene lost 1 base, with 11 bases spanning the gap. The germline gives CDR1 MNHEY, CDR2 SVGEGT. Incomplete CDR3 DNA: TGTGCCAGCAGGTTAGCGCGAGGCACAGATACG. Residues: CASRLARGTDT. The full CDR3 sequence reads CASRLARGTDTQYF.

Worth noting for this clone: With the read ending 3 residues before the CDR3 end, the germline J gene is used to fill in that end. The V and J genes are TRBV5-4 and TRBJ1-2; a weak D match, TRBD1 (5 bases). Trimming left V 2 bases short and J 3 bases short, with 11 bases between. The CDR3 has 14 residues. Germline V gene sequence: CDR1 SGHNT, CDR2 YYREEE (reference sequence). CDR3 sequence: CASSFSREHYGYTF. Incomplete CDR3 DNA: TGTGCCAGCAGCTTCTCCAGGGAACACTATGGC.

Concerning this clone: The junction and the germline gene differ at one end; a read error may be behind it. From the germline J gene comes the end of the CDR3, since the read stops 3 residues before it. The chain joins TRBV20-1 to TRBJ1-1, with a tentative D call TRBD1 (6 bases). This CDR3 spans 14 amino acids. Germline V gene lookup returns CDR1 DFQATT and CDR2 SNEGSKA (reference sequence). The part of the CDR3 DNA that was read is TGCAGTGCCAGAGGGGGACACCTGAACACTGAA. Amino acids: CSARGGHLNTE. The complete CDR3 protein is CSARGGHLNTEAFF.